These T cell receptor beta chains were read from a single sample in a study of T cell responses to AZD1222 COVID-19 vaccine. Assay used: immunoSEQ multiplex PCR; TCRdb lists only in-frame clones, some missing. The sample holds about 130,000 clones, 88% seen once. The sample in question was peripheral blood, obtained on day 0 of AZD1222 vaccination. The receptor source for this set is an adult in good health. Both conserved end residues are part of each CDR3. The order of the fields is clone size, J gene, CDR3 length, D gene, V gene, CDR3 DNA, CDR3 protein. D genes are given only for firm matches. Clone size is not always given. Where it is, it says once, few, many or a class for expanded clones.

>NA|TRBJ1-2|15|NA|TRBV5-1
TGCGCCAGCAGCTTGTCGACGTCGACTAACTATGGCTACACCTTC
CASSLSTSTNYGYTF
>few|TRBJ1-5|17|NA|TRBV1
TGCACCAGCAGCCAAGTGGGGGTCGGGGATAGCAATCAGCCCCAGCATTTT
CTSSQVGVGDSNQPQHF
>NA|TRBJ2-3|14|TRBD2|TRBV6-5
TGTGCCAGCGCGACTAGCGGAAGCACAGATACGCAGTATTTT
CASATSGSTDTQYF
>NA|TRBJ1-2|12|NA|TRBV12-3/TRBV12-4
TGTGCCAGCAGTCCCCCGGGGTCGGGCTACACCTTC
CASSPPGSGYTF
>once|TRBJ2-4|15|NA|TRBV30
TGTGCCTGGAGTGTAAGGGTTCAGGGCCCGGGCATTCAGTACTTC
CAWSVRVQGPGIQYF
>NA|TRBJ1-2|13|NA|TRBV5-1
TGCGCCAGCAGCTTGGACGGGGCGGGTGGCTACACCTTC
CASSLDGAGGYTF
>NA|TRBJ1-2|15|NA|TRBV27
TGTGCCAGCAGTGACCAGGACGGCTTAGGAGGAGGCTACACCTTC
CASSDQDGLGGGYTF
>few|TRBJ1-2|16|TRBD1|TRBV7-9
TGTGCCAGCAGCTTAGTAGGGACAGGGAGTAACTATGGCTACACCTTC
CASSLVGTGSNYGYTF
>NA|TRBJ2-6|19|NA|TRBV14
TGTGCCAGCAGCCAAGCTGGCAGGCCAGGGCTCTCTGGGGCCAACGTCCTGACTTTC
CASSQAGRPGLSGANVLTF
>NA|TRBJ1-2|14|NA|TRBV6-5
TGTGCCAGCAGTTACCGGGACCGTACTACGGGCTACACCTTC
CASSYRDRTTGYTF
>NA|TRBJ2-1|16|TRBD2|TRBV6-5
TGTGCCAGCAGTTTCCGCCCTAGCGGGTTTTACAATGAGCAGTTCTTC
CASSFRPSGFYNEQFF
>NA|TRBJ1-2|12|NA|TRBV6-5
TGTGCCAGCAGTCCACCTCACGGAGGCTACACCTTC
CASSPPHGGYTF
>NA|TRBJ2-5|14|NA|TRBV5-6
TGTGCCAGCAGCTTTTCAGGGAACCAAGAGACCCAGTACTTC
CASSFSGNQETQYF
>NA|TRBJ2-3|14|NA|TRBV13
TGTGCCAGCGAATCGCGGCAGAGCACAGATACGCAGTATTTT
CASESRQSTDTQYF
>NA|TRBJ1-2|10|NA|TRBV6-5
TGTGCCAGCGCTAATCGAGGCTACACCTTC
CASANRGYTF
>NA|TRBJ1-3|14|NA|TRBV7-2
TGTGCCAGCAGCTTAGTGGACATAAGAAACACCATATATTTT
CASSLVDIRNTIYF
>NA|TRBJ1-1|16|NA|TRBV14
TGTGCCAGCAGCCAAGATCTTGGCAGGGTGGGCACTGAAGCTTTCTTT
CASSQDLGRVGTEAFF
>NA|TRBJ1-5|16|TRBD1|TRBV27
TGTGCCAGCAGCTTCACTTCCGGGACAGGGAGGCAGCCCCAGCATTTT
CASSFTSGTGRQPQHF
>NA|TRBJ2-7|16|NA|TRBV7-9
TGTGCCAGCAGCTTGCCCCCCTTGGGACTGTCCTACGAGCAGTACTTC
CASSLPPLGLSYEQYF
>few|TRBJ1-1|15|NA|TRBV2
TGTGCCAGCAGCGCATGGACACTAACGAACACTGAAGCTTTCTTT
CASSAWTLTNTEAFF
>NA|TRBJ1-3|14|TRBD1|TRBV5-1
TGCGCCAGCAGCTCAGGACAGGGTGACGACACCATATATTTT
CASSSGQGDDTIYF
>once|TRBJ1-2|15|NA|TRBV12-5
TGTGCTAGTGGTCCCCCCCCCAACTTCGTCGGTGGCTACACCTTC
CASGPPPNFVGGYTF
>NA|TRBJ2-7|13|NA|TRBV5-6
TGTGCCAGCAGCGACATAATCCTTTACGAGCAGTACTTC
CASSDIILYEQYF
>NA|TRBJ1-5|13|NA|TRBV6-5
TGTGCCAGCAGTACCACAGGGTCATGGCCCCAGCATTTT
CASSTTGSWPQHF
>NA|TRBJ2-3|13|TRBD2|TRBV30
TGTGCCTGTACTAGCGGGAGGACAGATACGCAGTATTTT
CACTSGRTDTQYF
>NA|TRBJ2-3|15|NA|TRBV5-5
TGTGCCAGCAGCTTGATCGGAGGCCCCCCAGATACGCAGTATTTT
CASSLIGGPPDTQYF
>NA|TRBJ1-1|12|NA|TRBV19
TGTGCCAGTACGGTGGGAAACACTGAAGCTTTCTTT
CASTVGNTEAFF
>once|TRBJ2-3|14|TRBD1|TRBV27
TGTGCCAGCAGGAGGGGGCAGAGCACAAATACGCAGTATTTT
CASRRGQSTNTQYF
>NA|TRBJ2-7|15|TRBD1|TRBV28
TGTGCCAGCAGCTCAAGACAGGGGGCCCAATACGAGCAGTACTTC
CASSSRQGAQYEQYF
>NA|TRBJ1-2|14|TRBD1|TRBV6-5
TGTGCCAGCAGTTACTCATCGGGCACAGGGGGCCTATACTTC
CASSYSSGTGGLYF
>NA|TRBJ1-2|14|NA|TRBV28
TGTGCCAGCAGTTCGGGACAAAATAACTATGGCTACACCTTC
CASSSGQNNYGYTF
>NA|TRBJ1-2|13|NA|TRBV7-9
TGTGCCAGCAGCTTAGCAGGGGGGGATGGCTACACCTTC
CASSLAGGDGYTF
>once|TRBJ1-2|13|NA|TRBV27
TGTGCCAGCGGATCGGGACGGCGATATGGCTACACCTTC
CASGSGRRYGYTF
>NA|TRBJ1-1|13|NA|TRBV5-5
TGTGCCAGCAGCCCGTCCGGGGGCCTTGAAGCTTTCTTT
CASSPSGGLEAFF
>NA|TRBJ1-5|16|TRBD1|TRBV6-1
TGTGCCAGCAGTGAGGTACAGGGGGCGAGCAATCAGCCCCAGCATTTT
CASSEVQGASNQPQHF
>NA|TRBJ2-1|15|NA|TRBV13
TGTGCCAGCAGCTTGCCCGGGGATGCCTACAATGAGCAGTTCTTC
CASSLPGDAYNEQFF
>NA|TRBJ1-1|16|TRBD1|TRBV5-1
TGCGCCAGCAGCTTGGTGGCGGGACAGGGGGGCACTGAAGCTTTCTTT
CASSLVAGQGGTEAFF
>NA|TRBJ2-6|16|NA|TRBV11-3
TGTGCCAGCAGCTTAGGGACAAACAACTGGGCCAACGTCCTGACTTTC
CASSLGTNNWANVLTF
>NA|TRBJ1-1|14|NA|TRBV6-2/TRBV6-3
TGTGCCAGCAGTGGAGGACAGCGCCGCACTGAAGCTTTCTTT
CASSGGQRRTEAFF
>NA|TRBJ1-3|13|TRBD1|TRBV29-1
TGCAGCGCCCGGACAGGGGCTGGAAACACCATATATTTT
CSARTGAGNTIYF
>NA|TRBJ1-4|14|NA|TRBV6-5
TGTGCCAGCAGTTACGGGGGGGCCTCGGGAAAACTGTTTTTT
CASSYGGASGKLFF
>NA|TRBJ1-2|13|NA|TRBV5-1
TGCGCCAGCAGTCCCGGCGTTAACTATGGCTACACCTTC
CASSPGVNYGYTF
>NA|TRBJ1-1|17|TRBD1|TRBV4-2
TGTGCCAGCAGCCAAGTCGGGACAGGGGATCGGAACACTGAAGCTTTCTTT
CASSQVGTGDRNTEAFF
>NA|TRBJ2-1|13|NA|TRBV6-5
TGTGCCAGCCGGACGGGAAGGTACAATGAGCAGTTCTTC
CASRTGRYNEQFF
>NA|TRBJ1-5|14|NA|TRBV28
TGTGCCAGCAGTTACCAGGGGATGAGTCAGCCCCAGCATTTT
CASSYQGMSQPQHF
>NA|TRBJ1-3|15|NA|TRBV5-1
TGCGCCAGCAGCTTGGTTGGGGATTGGGGAAACACCATATATTTT
CASSLVGDWGNTIYF
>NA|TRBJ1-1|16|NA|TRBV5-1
TGCGCCAGCAGCGTGGACCCCGGCGGGGTGAACACTGAAGCTTTCTTT
CASSVDPGGVNTEAFF
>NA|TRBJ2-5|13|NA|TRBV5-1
TGCGCCAGCAGCTTTCAGGGAATCGAGACCCAGTACTTC
CASSFQGIETQYF
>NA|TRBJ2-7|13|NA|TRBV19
TGTGCCAGTAGTCCCCAAACTGCCTACGAGCAGTACTTC
CASSPQTAYEQYF
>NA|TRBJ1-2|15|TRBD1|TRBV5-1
TGCGCCAGCAGCGGAGGGACAGTAGACGCAGGCGGCTACACCTTC
CASSGGTVDAGGYTF
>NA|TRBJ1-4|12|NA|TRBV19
TGTGCCAGTAGACAGGTCCCTGAAAAACTGTTTTTT
CASRQVPEKLFF